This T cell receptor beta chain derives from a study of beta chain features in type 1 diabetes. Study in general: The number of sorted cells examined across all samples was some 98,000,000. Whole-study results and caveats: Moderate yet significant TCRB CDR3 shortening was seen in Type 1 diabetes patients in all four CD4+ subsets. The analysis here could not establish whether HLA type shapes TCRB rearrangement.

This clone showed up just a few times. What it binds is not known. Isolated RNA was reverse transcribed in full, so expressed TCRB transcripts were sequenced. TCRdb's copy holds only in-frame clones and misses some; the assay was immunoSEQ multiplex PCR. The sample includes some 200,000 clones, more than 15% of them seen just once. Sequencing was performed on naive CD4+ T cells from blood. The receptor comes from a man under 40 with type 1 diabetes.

The CDR3 bases are TGCAGCGTTGGAGTAAGGGGCTACACCTTC. Protein: CSVGVRGYTF. The chain combines TRBV29-1 with TRBJ1-2, with no clear D. Germline CDR1 reads SQVTM; CDR2 reads ANQGSEA. V gave up 4 bases and J gave up 8 bases, with 8 bases separating them. The CDR3 is made up of 10 amino acids. Looking up the rest from reference TRBV29-1 and TRBJ1-2 gives the full variable domain: SAVISQKPSRDICQRGTSLTIQCQVDSQVTMMFWYRQQPGQSLTLIATANQGSEATYESGFVIDKFPISRPNLTFSTLTVSNMSPEDSSIYLCSVGVRGYTFGSGTRLTVV.